This TCR beta chain was sequenced during a study of blood T cell repertoires in COVID-19. Study background: The cDNA or gDNA used as material had been derived from T cells, B-cell-depleted T cells, or PBMCs.

Assay: immunoSEQ multiplex PCR; the TCRdb copy retains only in-frame clones and omits some. The sample lists roughly 330,000 clones, approximately 87% occurring once. The sequenced sample was peripheral blood. The sequence was collected from a woman between 50 and 59 years old with active or convalescent COVID-19.

The CDR3 DNA is TGTGCCAGCAGCTTACGTGGGGGGGCCATCTCTGGGGCCAACGTCCTGACTTTC. It yields the protein CASSLRGGAISGANVLTF. This rearrangement joins TRBV7-2 to TRBJ2-6; tentatively, D is TRBD2 (7 bases). The germline V gene encodes CDR1 SGHTA and CDR2 FQGNSA. The CDR3 sequence is 18 residues long. Trimming took 2 bases from V and 0 from J, leaving 14 bases between them.